A selection of T cell receptor beta chains follows, all from one sample in a study of neurological immune-mediated disorders. TCRdb re-derived calls from the 5' RACE reads in MiXCR, one entry per CDR3 protein. Altogether tens of thousands of distinct CDR3 sequences are present, 5.2% being singletons, with the ten largest covering approximately 7.4%. The sequenced material came from PBMCs. The receptor set was obtained from a man younger than 30 with multiple sclerosis. Both conserved end residues are part of each CDR3. A D gene is named only where the DNA matches it firmly. Rows may omit the clone size; those that give it use once, few, many or a size class.

clone_size	j_call	v_call	d_call	cdr3_nt	cdr3_aa
many	TRBJ1-1	TRBV5-1	NA	TGCGCCAGCAGCCTGGGGGGGCCTTCAGGGAACACTGAAGCTTTCTTT	CASSLGGPSGNTEAFF
many	TRBJ1-1	TRBV20-1	NA	TGCAGTGCTAATCGGGACACTTCAAACACTGAAGCTTTCTTT	CSANRDTSNTEAFF
many	TRBJ2-7	TRBV7-9	NA	TGTGCCAGCAGCTCAACAGGGCCCGAGCAGTACTTC	CASSSTGPEQYF
many	TRBJ2-1	TRBV4-3	TRBD2	TGCGCCAGCAGCCCCCGTAGCGGGAGGGCCTCTAATGAGCAGTTCTTC	CASSPRSGRASNEQFF
many	TRBJ2-5	TRBV27	NA	TGTGCCAGCAGTCCGGACAATAGAGAGACCCAGTACTTC	CASSPDNRETQYF
many	TRBJ2-3	TRBV20-1	NA	TGCAGTGCTAGAGATCCACCTCCCCAGCGCACAGATACGCAGTATTTT	CSARDPPPQRTDTQYF
many	TRBJ2-7	TRBV6-1	NA	TGTGCCAGCAGTGAAGTCGGGTTCGGGATCGACGAGCAGTACTTC	CASSEVGFGIDEQYF
many	TRBJ2-7	TRBV7-2	NA	TGTGCCAGCAGCTTAGTCGGGGACTACGAGCAGTACTTC	CASSLVGDYEQYF
NA	TRBJ1-6	TRBV6-5	NA	TGTGCCAGCAGCAACCAGGGGTATCAACGTTCACCCCTCAACTTT	CASSNQGYQRSPLNF
many	TRBJ2-4	TRBV3-1	TRBD1	TGTGCCAGCAGCCAACTACTCGGACAGGGGGGGTCCTTAGCCAAAAACATTCAGTACTTC	CASSQLLGQGGSLAKNIQYF
many	TRBJ1-3	TRBV28	NA	TGTGCCAGCAGCCTAGACAGCTCCTCTGGAAACACCATATATTTT	CASSLDSSSGNTIYF
NA	TRBJ1-2	TRBV7-2	TRBD1	TGTGCCAGCAGCTCAACGATGACAGGGGGCGGGGGCTACACCTTC	CASSSTMTGGGGYTF
many	TRBJ2-1	TRBV12-3/TRBV12-4	NA	TGTGCCAGCAGTTTCAAGGCGGGTGGGGATGAGCAGTTCTTC	CASSFKAGGDEQFF
many	TRBJ1-1	TRBV20-1	TRBD1	TGCAGTGCTTTAGAACAGGGGGCGGGCACTGAAGCTTTCTTT	CSALEQGAGTEAFF
many	TRBJ2-3	TRBV4-2	TRBD2	TGTGCCAGCAGTCGGGATGGACTAGCTTCAGATACGCAGTATTTT	CASSRDGLASDTQYF
many	TRBJ2-1	TRBV19	TRBD1	TGTGCCAGTAGTATGGACAGGTCATACAATGAGCAGTTCTTC	CASSMDRSYNEQFF
many	TRBJ2-1	TRBV4-3	TRBD2	TGCGCCAGCAGCCGCAATATGGGCGGGAGGGTTAACAATGAGCAGTTCTTC	CASSRNMGGRVNNEQFF
NA	TRBJ2-1	TRBV12-3/TRBV12-4	TRBD2	TGTGCCAGCAGATTAGCGGGAGGGCAGTTCTTC	CASRLAGGQFF
NA	TRBJ1-1	TRBV19	NA	TGTGCCAGCGGGGCTCCGCCGAAAGGAGCTTTCTTT	CASGAPPKGAFF
few	TRBJ2-7	TRBV18	NA	TGTGCCAGCTCAACAAACCGGGACGTATCCTACGAGCAGTACTTC	CASSTNRDVSYEQYF
few	TRBJ1-6	TRBV28	TRBD1	TGTGCCAGCAGTAGCCTCGGGACAGCACTTAATTCACCCCTCAACTTT	CASSSLGTALNSPLNF
many	TRBJ2-6	TRBV7-8	NA	TGTGCCAGCATCACGGGGAACGTCCTGACTTTC	CASITGNVLTF
many	TRBJ1-5	TRBV3-1	NA	TGTGCCAGCAGCCAAGATCTAGGGGGGGGTCGGCCCCAGCATTTT	CASSQDLGGGRPQHF
many	TRBJ2-6	TRBV12-3/TRBV12-4	NA	TGTGCCAGCTGCAACTCTGGGGCCAACGTCCTGACTTTC	CASCNSGANVLTF
many	TRBJ2-5	TRBV7-6	TRBD2	TGTGCCAGCAGCCACAGCGGGAGGGCCCTCGAGACCCAGTACTTC	CASSHSGRALETQYF